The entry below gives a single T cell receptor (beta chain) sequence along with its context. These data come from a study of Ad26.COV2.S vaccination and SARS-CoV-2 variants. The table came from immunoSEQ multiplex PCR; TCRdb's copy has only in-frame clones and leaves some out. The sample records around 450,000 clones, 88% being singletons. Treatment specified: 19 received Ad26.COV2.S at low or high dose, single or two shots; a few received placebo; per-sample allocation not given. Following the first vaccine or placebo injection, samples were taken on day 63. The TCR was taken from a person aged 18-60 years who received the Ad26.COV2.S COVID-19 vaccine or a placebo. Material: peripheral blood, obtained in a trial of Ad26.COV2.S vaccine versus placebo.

The CDR3 sequence is CASCAGISGELFF. The CDR3 bases are TGTGCCAGCTGTGCAGGGATAAGTGGGGAGCTGTTTTTT. The chain combines TRBV6-6 with TRBJ2-2; tentatively, D is TRBD1 (5 bases). The CDR3 extends over 13 amino acids. CDR1 MNHNY and CDR2 SVGAGI come from the germline V gene (reference sequence). V gave up 8 bases and J gave up 8 bases, with 15 bases separating them.